This T cell receptor beta chain was observed in a study of blood T cell repertoires in COVID-19. Overall study context: Samples of COVID-19 (acute and convalescent) were obtained from the United States, Italy and Spain.

Trimming took off 5 bases at V and 6 bases at J, with 16 bases between the two ends. Germline CDR1 is SGHTA and CDR2 is FQGNSA. The CDR3 consists of 15 residues. As processed by the authors: Amplifying reference gene primers gave estimates of nucleated cell counts. TCRdb keeps only in-frame clones here, not all; method: immunoSEQ multiplex PCR. V, J and clone size derive from that table, while D and trimming were established from the DNA sequence. The sample contains some 200,000 clones, 84% of which appear only once. The TCR comes from a middle-aged woman who had recovered from COVID-19. The genes are TRBV7-2 and TRBJ1-4, with a tentative D call TRBD1 (5 bases). Sample: peripheral blood. The CDR3 DNA follows: TGTGCCAGCAGCCCGGACACAGGTGTCCATGAAAAACTGTTTTTT. This gives the protein CASSPDTGVHEKLFF.